This T cell receptor beta chain is from a study of blood T cell repertoires in COVID-19. Study-level background: Donors in the United States, Italy and Spain gave samples during acute or convalescent COVID-19. The cDNA or gDNA used as material had been derived from T cells, B-cell-depleted T cells, or PBMCs.

This clone came up a few times. Methods used by the authors: Quantification of nucleated cells was approximated via reference gene primer amplification. Assay: immunoSEQ multiplex PCR; the TCRdb copy retains only in-frame clones and omits some. V, J and clone size are those of that table, while D and trimming were read from the DNA. The data show a few hundred thousand clones, with 70% to 90% seen just once and under 6.5% held by the top ten. The sample consisted of peripheral blood. The TCR sequence derives from a man between 18 and 35 years old who had recovered from COVID-19.

In nucleotides, the CDR3 is TGCGCCAGCAGCCAAGGGGGGGACTCTAACTATGGCTACACCTTC. This encodes CASSQGGDSNYGYTF. J is TRBJ1-2 and V is TRBV4-3, with D perhaps matching TRBD1 (5 bases). Per the germline V gene, CDR1 is LGHNA and CDR2 is YSLEER. This CDR3 is 15 amino acids long. Trimming stripped 1 base from V and 0 bases from J, with 9 bases between.